This TCR beta chain comes out of a study of cytomegalovirus exposure and HLA in healthy donors. The germline V and J ends were trimmed by 1 base and 11 bases, with 14 bases remaining between them. Germline assignment: CDR1 SEHNR and CDR2 FQNEAQ (reference sequence). CDR3 size: 13 residues. About this clone itself: Its matching antigen is unknown.

PCR involved 60 Vbeta and 13 Jbeta primers. Sequencing was performed with immunoSEQ multiplex PCR; in TCRdb, only in-frame clones are kept and a portion is missing. The listing contains more than 100,000 clones. General observations from the study: Several of the most significant clusters appeared, in a later analysis, to be linked to common viral pathogens. The study flagged some 180 TCR beta chains as cytomegalovirus-associated.

V gene TRBV7-9 combines with J gene TRBJ2-5; D gene ambiguous. The sample taken for sequencing was PBMCs. This TCR was recovered from a man aged 18 to 29 in good health and CMV-seronegative. CDR3 nucleotides: TGTGCCAGCAGCTTAGAGGTCATCGTGGAGCAGTACTTC. Its translation: CASSLEVIVEQYF.